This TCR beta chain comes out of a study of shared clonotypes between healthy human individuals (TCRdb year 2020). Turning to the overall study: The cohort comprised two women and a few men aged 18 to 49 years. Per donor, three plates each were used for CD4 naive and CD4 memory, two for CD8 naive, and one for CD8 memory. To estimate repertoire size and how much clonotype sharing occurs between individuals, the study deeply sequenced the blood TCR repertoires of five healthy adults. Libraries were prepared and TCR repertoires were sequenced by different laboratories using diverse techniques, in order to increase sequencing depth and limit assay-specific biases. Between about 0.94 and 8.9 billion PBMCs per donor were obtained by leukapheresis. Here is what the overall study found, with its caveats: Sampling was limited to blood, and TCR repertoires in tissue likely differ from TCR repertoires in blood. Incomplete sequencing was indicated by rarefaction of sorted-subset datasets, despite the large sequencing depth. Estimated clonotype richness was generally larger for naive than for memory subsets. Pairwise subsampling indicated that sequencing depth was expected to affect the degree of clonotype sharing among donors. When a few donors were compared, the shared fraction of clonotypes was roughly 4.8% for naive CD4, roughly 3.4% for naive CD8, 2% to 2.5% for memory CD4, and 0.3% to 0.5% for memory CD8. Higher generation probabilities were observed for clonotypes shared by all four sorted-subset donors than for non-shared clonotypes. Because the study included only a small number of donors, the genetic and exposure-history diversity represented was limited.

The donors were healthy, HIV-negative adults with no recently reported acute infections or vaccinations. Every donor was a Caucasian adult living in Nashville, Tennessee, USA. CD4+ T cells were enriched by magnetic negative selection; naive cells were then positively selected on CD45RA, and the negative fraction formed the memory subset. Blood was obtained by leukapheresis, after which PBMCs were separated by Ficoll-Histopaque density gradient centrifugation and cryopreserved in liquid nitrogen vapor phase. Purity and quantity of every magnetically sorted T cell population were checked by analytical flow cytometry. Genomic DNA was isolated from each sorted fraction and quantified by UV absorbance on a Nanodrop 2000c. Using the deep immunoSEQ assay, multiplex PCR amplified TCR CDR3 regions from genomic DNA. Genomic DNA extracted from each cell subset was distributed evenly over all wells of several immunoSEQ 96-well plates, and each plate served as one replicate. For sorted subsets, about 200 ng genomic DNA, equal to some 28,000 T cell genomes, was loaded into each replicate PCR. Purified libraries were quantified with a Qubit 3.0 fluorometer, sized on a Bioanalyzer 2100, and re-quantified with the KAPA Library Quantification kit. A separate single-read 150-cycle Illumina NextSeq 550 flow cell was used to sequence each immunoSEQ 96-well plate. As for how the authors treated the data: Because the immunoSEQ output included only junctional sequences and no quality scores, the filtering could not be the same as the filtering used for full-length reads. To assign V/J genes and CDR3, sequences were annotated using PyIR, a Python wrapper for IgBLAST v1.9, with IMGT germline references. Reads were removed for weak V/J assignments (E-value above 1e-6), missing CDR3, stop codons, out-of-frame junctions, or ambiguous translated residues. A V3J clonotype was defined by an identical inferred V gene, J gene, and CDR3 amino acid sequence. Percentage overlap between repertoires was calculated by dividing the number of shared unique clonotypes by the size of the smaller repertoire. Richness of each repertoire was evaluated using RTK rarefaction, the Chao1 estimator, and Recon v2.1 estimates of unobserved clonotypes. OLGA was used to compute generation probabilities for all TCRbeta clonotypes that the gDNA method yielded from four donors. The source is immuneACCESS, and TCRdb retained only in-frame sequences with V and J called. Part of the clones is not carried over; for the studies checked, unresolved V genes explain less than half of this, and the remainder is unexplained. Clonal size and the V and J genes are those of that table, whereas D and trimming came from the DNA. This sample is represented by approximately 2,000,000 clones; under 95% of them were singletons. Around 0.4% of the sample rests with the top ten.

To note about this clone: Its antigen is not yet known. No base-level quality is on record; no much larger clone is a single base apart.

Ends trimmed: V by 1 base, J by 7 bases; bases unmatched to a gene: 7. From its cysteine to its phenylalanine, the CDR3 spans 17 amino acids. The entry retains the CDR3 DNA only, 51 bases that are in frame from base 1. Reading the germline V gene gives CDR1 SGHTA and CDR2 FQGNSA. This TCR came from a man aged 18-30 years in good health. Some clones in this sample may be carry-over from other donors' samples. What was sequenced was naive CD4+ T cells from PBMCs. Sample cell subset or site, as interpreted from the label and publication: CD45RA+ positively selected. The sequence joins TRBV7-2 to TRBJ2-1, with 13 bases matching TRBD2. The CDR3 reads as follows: CASSLGGTSGVKNEQFF. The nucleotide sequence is TGTGCCAGCAGCTTAGGGGGGACTAGCGGGGTAAAGAATGAGCAGTTCTTC.